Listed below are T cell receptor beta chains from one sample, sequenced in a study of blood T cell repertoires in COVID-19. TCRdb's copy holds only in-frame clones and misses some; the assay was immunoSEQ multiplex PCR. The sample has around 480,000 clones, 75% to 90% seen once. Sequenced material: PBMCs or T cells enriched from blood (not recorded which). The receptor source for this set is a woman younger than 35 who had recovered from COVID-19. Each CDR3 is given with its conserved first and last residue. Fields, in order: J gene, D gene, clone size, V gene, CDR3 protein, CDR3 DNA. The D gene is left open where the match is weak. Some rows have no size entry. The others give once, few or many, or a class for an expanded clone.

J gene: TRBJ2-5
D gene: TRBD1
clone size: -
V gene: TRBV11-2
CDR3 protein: CASSSAGTAQETQYF
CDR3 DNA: TGTGCCAGCAGTTCCGCCGGGACAGCCCAAGAGACCCAGTACTTC

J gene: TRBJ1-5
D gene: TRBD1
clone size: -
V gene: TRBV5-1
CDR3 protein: CASSSGTGESQHF
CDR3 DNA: TGCGCCAGCAGCTCCGGGACAGGGGAGTCCCAGCATTTT

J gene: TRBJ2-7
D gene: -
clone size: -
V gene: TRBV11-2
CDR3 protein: CASSFDQAYEQYF
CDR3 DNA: TGTGCCAGCAGCTTCGATCAGGCCTACGAGCAGTACTTC

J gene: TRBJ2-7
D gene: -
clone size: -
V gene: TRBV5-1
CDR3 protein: CASSLVQEPYEQYF
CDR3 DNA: TGCGCCAGCAGCTTGGTACAGGAACCCTACGAGCAGTACTTC

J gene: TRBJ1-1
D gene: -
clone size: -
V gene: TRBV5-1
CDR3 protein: CASSLETAEAFF
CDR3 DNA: TGCGCCAGCAGCTTGGAAACAGCCGAAGCTTTCTTT

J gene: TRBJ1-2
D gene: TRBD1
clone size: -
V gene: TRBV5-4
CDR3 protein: CASSTGQGSWGYTF
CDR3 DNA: TGTGCCAGCAGCACGGGACAGGGGTCCTGGGGCTACACCTTC

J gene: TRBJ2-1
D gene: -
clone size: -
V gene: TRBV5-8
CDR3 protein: CASSLERAGGGEQFF
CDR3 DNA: TGTGCCAGCAGCTTGGAGAGGGCTGGGGGCGGTGAGCAGTTCTTC

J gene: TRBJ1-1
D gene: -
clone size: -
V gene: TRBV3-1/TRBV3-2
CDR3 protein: CASSPGVRETEAFF
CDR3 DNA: TGTGCCAGCAGCCCGGGAGTTCGGGAAACTGAAGCTTTCTTT

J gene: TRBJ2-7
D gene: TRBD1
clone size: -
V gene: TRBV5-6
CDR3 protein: CASSEGDRGSNEQYF
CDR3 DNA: TGTGCCAGCAGCGAAGGGGACAGGGGTAGCAACGAGCAGTACTTC

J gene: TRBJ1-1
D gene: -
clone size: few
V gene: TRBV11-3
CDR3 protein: CASSLAQNTEAFF
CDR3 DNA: TGTGCCAGCAGCTTAGCACAGAACACTGAAGCTTTCTTT